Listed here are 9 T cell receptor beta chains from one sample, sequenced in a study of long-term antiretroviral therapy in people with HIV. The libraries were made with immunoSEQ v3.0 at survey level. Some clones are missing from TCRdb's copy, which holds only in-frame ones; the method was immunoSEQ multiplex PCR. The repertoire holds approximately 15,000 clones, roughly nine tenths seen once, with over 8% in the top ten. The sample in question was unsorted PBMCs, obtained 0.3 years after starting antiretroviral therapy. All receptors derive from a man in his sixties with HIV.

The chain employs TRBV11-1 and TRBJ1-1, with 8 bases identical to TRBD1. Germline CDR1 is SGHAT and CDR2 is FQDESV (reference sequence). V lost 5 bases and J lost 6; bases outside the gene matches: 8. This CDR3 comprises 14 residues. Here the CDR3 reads CASSIGQGRPEAFF. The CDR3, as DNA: TGTGCCAGCAGCATAGGACAGGGACGTCCTGAAGCTTTCTTT. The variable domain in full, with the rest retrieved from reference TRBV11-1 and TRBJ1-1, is EAEVAQSPRYKITEKSQAVAFWCDPISGHATLYWYRQILGQGPELLVQFQDESVVDDSQLPKDRFSAERLKGVDSTLKIQPAELGDSAMYLCASSIGQGRPEAFFGQGTRLTVV.

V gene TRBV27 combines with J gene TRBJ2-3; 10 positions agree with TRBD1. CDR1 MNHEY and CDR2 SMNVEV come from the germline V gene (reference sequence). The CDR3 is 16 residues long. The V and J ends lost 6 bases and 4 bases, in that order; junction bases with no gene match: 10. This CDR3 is CASSLRDRGHADTQYF. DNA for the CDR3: TGTGCCAGCAGCCTTAGAGACAGGGGGCACGCAGATACGCAGTATTTT.

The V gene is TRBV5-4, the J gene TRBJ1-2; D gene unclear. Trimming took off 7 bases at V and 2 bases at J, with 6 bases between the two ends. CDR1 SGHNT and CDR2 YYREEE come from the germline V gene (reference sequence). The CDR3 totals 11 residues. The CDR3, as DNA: TGTGCCAGCCGACGGAACTATGGCTACACCTTC. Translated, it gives CASRRNYGYTF. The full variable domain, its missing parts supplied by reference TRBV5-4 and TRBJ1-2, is ETGVTQSPTHLIKTRGQQVTLRCSSQSGHNTVSWYQQALGQGPQFIFQYYREEENGRGNFPPRFSGLQFPNYSSELNVNALELDDSALYLCASRRNYGYTFGSGTRLTVV.

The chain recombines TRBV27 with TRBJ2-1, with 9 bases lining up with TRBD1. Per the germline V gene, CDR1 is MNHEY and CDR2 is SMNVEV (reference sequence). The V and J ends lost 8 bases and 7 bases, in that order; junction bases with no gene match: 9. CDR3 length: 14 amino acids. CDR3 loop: CASAGTGRVNEQFF. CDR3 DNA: TGTGCCAGCGCAGGGACAGGGAGAGTGAATGAGCAGTTCTTC.

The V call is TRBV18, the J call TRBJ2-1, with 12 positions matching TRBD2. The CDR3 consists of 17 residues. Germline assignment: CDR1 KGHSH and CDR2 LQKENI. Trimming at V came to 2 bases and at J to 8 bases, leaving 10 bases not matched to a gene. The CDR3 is CASSPNPGTSGYDEQFF. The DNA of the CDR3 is TGTGCCAGCTCACCAAACCCCGGGACTAGCGGGTATGATGAGCAGTTCTTC. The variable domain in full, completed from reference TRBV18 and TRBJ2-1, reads NAGVMQNPRHLVRRRGQEARLRCSPMKGHSHVYWYRQLPEEGLKFMVYLQKENIIDESGMPKERFSAEFPKEGPSILRIQQVVRGDSAAYFCASSPNPGTSGYDEQFFGPGTRLTVL.

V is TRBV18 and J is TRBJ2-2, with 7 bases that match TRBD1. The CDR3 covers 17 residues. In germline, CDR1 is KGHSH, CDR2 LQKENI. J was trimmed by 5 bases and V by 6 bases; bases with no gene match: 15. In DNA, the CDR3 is TGTGCCAGCTCCCATACACAGGGGCGCAGAGGTACCGGGGAGCTGTTTTTT. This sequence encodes CASSHTQGRRGTGELFF.

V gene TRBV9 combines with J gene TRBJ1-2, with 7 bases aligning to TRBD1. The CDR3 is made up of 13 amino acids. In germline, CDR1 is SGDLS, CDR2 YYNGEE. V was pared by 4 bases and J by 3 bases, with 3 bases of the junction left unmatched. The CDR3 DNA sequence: TGTGCCAGCAGCCGTGACAGGGACTATGGCTACACCTTC. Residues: CASSRDRDYGYTF. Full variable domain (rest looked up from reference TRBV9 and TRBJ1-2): DSGVTQTPKHLITATGQRVTLRCSPRSGDLSVYWYQQSLDQGLQFLIQYYNGEERAKGNILERFSAQQFPDLHSELNLSSLELGDSALYFCASSRDRDYGYTFGSGTRLTVV.

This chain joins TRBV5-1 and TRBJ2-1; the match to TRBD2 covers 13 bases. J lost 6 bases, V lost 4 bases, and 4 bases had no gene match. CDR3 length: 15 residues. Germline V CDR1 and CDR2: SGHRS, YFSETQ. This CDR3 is CASSAGLAGVNEQFF. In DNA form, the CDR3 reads TGCGCCAGCAGCGCTGGACTAGCGGGAGTCAATGAGCAGTTCTTC. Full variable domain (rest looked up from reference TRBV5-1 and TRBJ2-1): KAGVTQTPRYLIKTRGQQVTLSCSPISGHRSVSWYQQTPGQGLQFLFEYFSETQRNKGNFPGRFSGRQFSNSRSEMNVSTLELGDSALYLCASSAGLAGVNEQFFGPGTRLTVL.

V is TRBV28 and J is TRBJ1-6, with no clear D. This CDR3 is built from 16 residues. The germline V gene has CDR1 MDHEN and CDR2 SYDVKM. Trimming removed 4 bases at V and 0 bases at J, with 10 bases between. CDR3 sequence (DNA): TGTGCCAGCAGTTACCGGTTGGGCTCCTATAATTCACCCCTCCACTTT. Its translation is CASSYRLGSYNSPLHF.